One and the same sample provided the 5 T cell receptor beta chains below, sequenced in a study of T-cell memory formation after mild COVID-19. TCRdb independently ran MiXCR on the 5' RACE reads; one entry per CDR3 protein. The table includes about 270,000 distinct CDR3 sequences, under 20% detected once. The sequenced sample was PBMCs or a T cell subset sorted from them (not recorded which). The receptors were gathered from a young man who had mild COVID-19 (a few samples of this study predate the infection). Cell type and time point are not known.

This clonotype was detected many times. The V call is TRBV12-3 or TRBV12-4, the J call TRBJ2-7, with TRBD1 matching 7 bases. The CDR3 is 12 residues long. The J segment lost 7 bases and the V segment lost 7 bases, leaving 7 bases of the junction unmatched. CDR3 protein: CASTMTGPEQYF. CDR3 bases: TGTGCCAGCACCATGACAGGGCCTGAGCAGTACTTC.

The table lists this clonotype with a few counts. The chain employs TRBV20-1 and TRBJ2-5; D unresolved. The length of the CDR3 is 14 residues. V was clipped by 5 bases and J by 2 bases, with 15 bases between them. The V gene's germline CDR1 is DFQATT and CDR2 SNEGSKA (reference sequence). CDR3 bases: TGCAGTGCTTTTGAACCAGGACGACAAGAGACCCAGTACTTC. Amino acids: CSAFEPGRQETQYF.

This clonotype was seen more than once but under ten times. This chain joins TRBV12-3 or TRBV12-4 and TRBJ1-1; the D gene is possibly TRBD1 (5 bases). Trimming took off 2 bases at V and 1 base at J, with 11 bases between the two ends. The CDR3 runs 15 residues. DNA of the CDR3: TGTGCCAGCAGTTTATCGGGGGTAGGGAACACTGAAGCTTTCTTT. Amino acid sequence: CASSLSGVGNTEAFF.

The V and J genes are TRBV20-1 and TRBJ2-5, with D tentatively TRBD2 (5 bases). Germline-derived CDR1 and CDR2 are DFQATT and SNEGSKA (reference sequence). Trimming shortened V by 5 bases and J by 5 bases, and 21 bases separated the two germline ends. The CDR3 runs 15 residues. CDR3: CSAWETRTEWETQYF. The DNA for the CDR3 is TGCAGTGCTTGGGAGACGAGGACTGAATGGGAGACCCAGTACTTC.

The sample holds a few counts of this clonotype. The chain recombines TRBV11-3 with TRBJ2-5, with D possibly being TRBD2 (6 bases). This CDR3 is 12 amino acids long. Germline CDR1 is SGHNT and CDR2 is YENEEA. Trimming removed 7 bases from V and 5 bases from J, with 11 bases in between. CDR3 nucleotides: TGTGCCAGCATCCAGACTAGGGAGACCCAGTACTTC. Encoded protein: CASIQTRETQYF.